This record looks at one TCR beta chain sequence and its context. Germline V gene data show CDR1 as SGHVS and CDR2 as FNYEAQ. Losses at the gene ends were 7 bases for V and 1 base for J; bases not matched to a gene: 7. This CDR3 spans 15 amino acids. TCRdb reanalysed the PCR reads using MiXCR and keeps one entry per CDR3 protein. The table includes just under 20,000 distinct CDR3 sequences, 35% to 45% detected once. These data are taken from a study of tumor-infiltrating lymphocytes in oesophageal squamous cell carcinoma. Sequenced input: esophageal tumor tissue. The receptor was isolated from a male donor with esophageal squamous cell carcinoma. The chain is built from TRBV7-6 and TRBJ2-7; 10 bases fit TRBD2. The CDR3 DNA reads as TGTGCCAGCACCGCTAGCGGGGGCCCTTCCTACGAGCAGTACTTC. It yields the protein CASTASGGPSYEQYF.